This T cell receptor beta chain was observed in a study of early T cells in non-severe SARS-CoV-2 infection. This CDR3 has 14 amino acids. CDR1 is SGHAT, CDR2 FQNNGV, per germline. Tagging with unique molecular identifiers was applied to individual cDNA molecules. TCRdb recomputed calls from the 5' RACE reads with MiXCR, one row per CDR3 protein. The data contain 45,000 to 55,000 distinct CDR3 sequences, roughly 6.8% of them singletons. Study findings and constraints: VDJdb matching, biased toward anti-spike CD8 responses, missed private and CD4 specificities.

This clonotype was counted ten times or more. Its antigen is still unknown. At one boundary the junction diverges from the germline segment, which might be a read error. This rearrangement joins TRBV11-2 to TRBJ2-3; D not resolved. This receptor was taken from an adult who was a healthcare worker with PCR-confirmed SARS-CoV-2 infection or an uninfected control (not recorded which). Sequencing was done on a sample of whole blood. DNA of the CDR3: TGTGCCAGCAGCTTAGGGGATAGCACAGATACGCAGTTTTTT. Encoded protein: CASSLGDSTDTQFF.